This entry describes one T cell receptor beta chain. This specimen comes from a study of blood T cell repertoires in COVID-19. Clones were read by immunoSEQ multiplex PCR, and TCRdb kept only the in-frame ones, dropping some. The repertoire holds some 150,000 clones, with roughly 79% as singletons. Trimming cost V 0 bases and J 2 bases, with 5 bases left between them. Germline assignment: CDR1 SGDLS and CDR2 YYNGEE. This CDR3 spans 13 amino acids. Sequencing input: peripheral blood. The rearrangement uses TRBV9 and TRBJ2-5, with D hard to call. This receptor was identified in a human donor with acute or convalescent COVID-19. The donor label of this sample is uncertain. This chain's CDR3 is CASSVATQETQYF. The CDR3, as DNA: TGTGCCAGCAGCGTAGCTACTCAAGAGACCCAGTACTTC. Full variable domain (rest looked up from reference TRBV9 and TRBJ2-5): DSGVTQTPKHLITATGQRVTLRCSPRSGDLSVYWYQQSLDQGLQFLIQYYNGEERAKGNILERFSAQQFPDLHSELNLSSLELGDSALYFCASSVATQETQYFGPGTRLLVL.